A single sample is the source of the 20 T cell receptor beta chains below, sequenced in a study of T-cell reconstitution after alpha-beta-depleted transplantation in children. During its preparation, the TCRbeta library received unique molecular identifiers. Each CDR3 protein is one row after TCRdb ran MiXCR on the PCR reads. The table records a few hundred thousand distinct CDR3 sequences, over 9% of them present only once. The sequences come from PBMCs, collected before TCRalphabeta/CD19-depleted stem cell transplant. All receptors come from a boy younger than two with acute myeloid leukemia, due to receive a stem cell transplant.

The V call is TRBV7-2, the J call TRBJ2-1; TRBD2 is a possible D gene (7 bases). Germline V gives CDR1 SGHTA, CDR2 FQGNSA. The CDR3 consists of 13 residues. V was trimmed by 5 bases and J by 8 bases, leaving 13 bases between them. CDR3 sequence reads: CASSRKGGDEQFF. CDR3 bases: TGTGCCAGCAGCCGAAAGGGGGGGGATGAGCAGTTCTTC.

This clonotype was seen many times. The V and J genes are TRBV7-9 and TRBJ1-4; no definite D call. V dropped 4 bases and J dropped 0 bases, with 9 bases sitting between them. This CDR3 region has 15 residues. From germline, CDR1 is SEHNR and CDR2 FQNEAQ (reference sequence). The CDR3 spells CASSSRATTNEKLFF. The CDR3 DNA is TGTGCCAGCAGCTCCCGGGCTACAACTAATGAAAAACTGTTTTTT. Full variable domain (outside the CDR3, taken from reference TRBV7-9 and TRBJ1-4): DTGVSQNPRHKITKRGQNVTFRCDPISEHNRLYWYRQTLGQGPEFLTYFQNEAQLEKSRLLSDRFSAERPKGSFSTLEIQRTEQGDSAMYLCASSSRATTNEKLFFGSGTQLSVL.

With respect to this clonotype: This may arise from a read error, as a much more abundant clone is one base away. The chain uses TRBV4-2 and TRBJ2-7; the D is unclear. Germline values: CDR1 LGHNA, CDR2 YNFKEQ. The CDR3 runs to 14 residues. Between the trimmed V and J ends, which lost 5 bases and 4 bases, there was a span of 15 bases. CDR3 coding DNA: TGTGCCAGCAGCACAAAGGAAGACTTATACGAGCAGTACTTC. It is translated as CASSTKEDLYEQYF.

Ten or more counts support this clonotype. The chain links TRBV20-1 to TRBJ2-6, with D perhaps matching TRBD2 (5 bases). V lost 3 bases, J lost 0 bases, and 6 bases lay in between. Germline V gene sequence: CDR1 DFQATT, CDR2 SNEGSKA (reference sequence). CDR3 length: 14 amino acids. Written as DNA, the CDR3 is TGCAGTGCTAGCGCGGGCTCTGGGGCCAACGTCCTGACTTTC. Its protein product is CSASAGSGANVLTF.

V and J are TRBV2 and TRBJ2-3, with a weak D call TRBD1 (5 bases). CDR1 is SNHLY, CDR2 FYNNEI, per germline. This CDR3 contains 14 residues. V shed 4 bases and J shed 1 base, with 9 bases lying between them. CDR3 bases: TGTGCCAGCAGTGCGGGCAGGGGCACAGATACGCAGTATTTT. Translation: CASSAGRGTDTQYF.

This clonotype was seen only a few times. The chain recombines TRBV20-1 with TRBJ2-3, with TRBD2 identical over 12 bases. CDR3 size: 15 residues. The ends lost 2 bases at V and 3 bases at J; junction bases unmatched: 3. CDR1 is DFQATT and CDR2 is SNEGSKA in the germline V gene (reference sequence). The CDR3 sequence: CSARRLAGETDTQYF. The CDR3 coding sequence is TGCAGTGCTAGAAGACTAGCGGGAGAAACAGATACGCAGTATTTT.

This chain joins TRBV5-6 and TRBJ2-1; the D gene could be TRBD1 or TRBD2 (6 bases each). V was trimmed by 0 bases and J by 6 bases, leaving 19 bases between them. The CDR3 is 17 residues long. Germline assignment: CDR1 SGHDT and CDR2 YYEEEE. The CDR3 loop reads CASSLVLRQARGNEQFF. The CDR3 DNA sequence: TGTGCCAGCAGCTTGGTTCTACGACAGGCGCGGGGCAATGAGCAGTTCTTC.

There are many counts of this clonotype. The chain joins TRBV5-1 to TRBJ2-1; 9 nucleotides match TRBD1. The CDR3 runs 16 residues. Looked up from germline, CDR1 is SGHRS and CDR2 is YFSETQ. V dropped 1 base and J dropped 10; count of bases not matched to a gene: 12. CDR3: CASSLLDRGLDTEQFF. In DNA form, the CDR3 reads TGCGCCAGCAGCTTGCTAGACAGGGGGTTAGACACAGAGCAGTTCTTC.

This clonotype appeared many times. The rearrangement links TRBV7-2 to TRBJ2-3; possibly TRBD1 for D (5 bases). Trimming removed 5 bases from V and 2 bases from J, with 14 bases in between. Germline V gene lookup returns CDR1 SGHTA and CDR2 FQGNSA. This CDR3 is 15 amino acids long. CDR3 amino acids: CASSRENRFTDTQYF. The CDR3 nucleotides are TGTGCCAGCAGCCGTGAGAACAGGTTCACAGATACGCAGTATTTT.

CDR3 nucleotides: TGTGCCAGTATTCACCCCTTGAACACCGGGGAGCTGTTTTTT. Translation gives CASIHPLNTGELFF. The J gene is TRBJ2-2, the V gene TRBV19, with D unresolved. Germline CDR1 reads LNHDA; CDR2 reads SQIVND (reference sequence). V shed 7 bases and J shed 1 base, with 10 bases lying between them. The CDR3 has 14 residues.

This clonotype was recorded many times. The CDR3 coding sequence is TGTGCCAGCAGCACCGGACTAGCGTTCTACGAGCAGTACTTC. Translated: CASSTGLAFYEQYF. The chain employs TRBV6-1 and TRBJ2-7; 9 bases fit TRBD2. The CDR3 loop spans 14 amino acids. J gave up 3 bases and V 6 bases, and 6 bases lay outside the gene matches. Germline lookup yields CDR1 MNHNS and CDR2 SASEGT.

This clonotype was detected a few times. The chain joins TRBV6-1 to TRBJ1-5, with D hard to call. The ends were cut back, 0 bases at V and 7 bases at J, with 7 bases in the middle. The CDR3 contains 13 residues. Germline CDR1 and CDR2: MNHNS and SASEGT. The CDR3 bases are TGTGCCAGCAGTGAAGCGGGGAGCCAGCCCCAGCATTTT. The encoded protein is CASSEAGSQPQHF.

At least ten counts were recorded for this clonotype. The chain employs TRBV12-3 or TRBV12-4 and TRBJ1-2; 9 nucleotides agree with TRBD1. V was pared by 1 base and J by 5 bases, with 5 bases of the junction left unmatched. The CDR3 is 15 residues long. The CDR3 DNA sequence: TGTGCCAGCAGTTTAGGGGCACAGGGGGCGTATGGCTACACCTTC. Protein: CASSLGAQGAYGYTF.

This clonotype has ten or more counts. The chain has TRBV6-5 and TRBJ2-7; 13 bases line up with TRBD2. CDR1 is MNHEY, CDR2 SVGAGI, per germline. The V and J ends lost 0 bases and 4 bases, in that order; junction bases with no gene match: 3. The CDR3 has 16 amino acids. The chain's CDR3 is CASSYSTTSGGYEQYF. CDR3 coding DNA: TGTGCCAGCAGTTACTCGACGACTAGCGGGGGGTACGAGCAGTACTTC.

This clonotype has a count of ten or more. CDR3 bases: TGTGCCATCAGTGTAGGTGGCGGGGGTGAGCAGTTCTTC. Residues: CAISVGGGGEQFF. This chain links TRBV10-3 with TRBJ2-1; 7 nucleotides agree with TRBD2. Trimming at V came to 4 bases and at J to 9 bases, leaving 6 bases not matched to a gene. Germline CDR1 and CDR2: ENHRY and SYGVKD. The CDR3 totals 13 residues.

The rearrangement uses TRBV7-9 and TRBJ2-3; D may be TRBD1 (6 bases). The CDR3 contains 13 residues. Germline V gives CDR1 SEHNR, CDR2 FQNEAQ (reference sequence). V shed 7 bases and J shed 6 bases, with 14 bases lying between them. DNA of the CDR3: TGTGCCAGCACCAGACAGGTGGTGGATACGCAGTATTTT. Encoded protein: CASTRQVVDTQYF.

The chain links TRBV6-4 to TRBJ1-1; possible D gene TRBD1, 5 bases. V gave up 6 bases and J gave up 3 bases, with 11 bases separating them. In germline, CDR1 is MRHNA, CDR2 SNTAGT. The CDR3 is made up of 13 amino acids. The CDR3 bases are TGTGCCAGCAGAAGTCGACAGCACACTGAAGCTTTCTTT. Its translation: CASRSRQHTEAFF.

This clonotype was detected ten times or more. The rearrangement uses TRBV12-5 and TRBJ2-5, with D maybe TRBD1 (7 bases). Between the trimmed V and J ends, which lost 1 base and 4 bases, there was a span of 10 bases. Germline loops: CDR1 LGHNT, CDR2 FRNRAP. The CDR3 length is 14 residues. The CDR3 coding sequence is TGTGCTAGTGGTTTGGCCCAGGGGGGAGAGACCCAGTACTTC. Protein product: CASGLAQGGETQYF. The variable domain in full, with the rest retrieved from reference TRBV12-5 and TRBJ2-5, is DARVTQTPRHKVTEMGQEVTMRCQPILGHNTVFWYRQTMMQGLELLAYFRNRAPLDDSGMPKDRFSAEMPDATLATLKIQPSEPRDSAVYFCASGLAQGGETQYFGPGTRLLVL.

This clonotype was counted many times. The rearrangement joins TRBV12-3 or TRBV12-4 to TRBJ2-5; D is perhaps TRBD2 (5 bases). This CDR3 has 15 amino acids. V lost 2 bases and J 5 bases, leaving 15 bases between the germline ends. CDR3 amino acids: CASSLRWRRGETQYF. CDR3 nucleotides: TGTGCCAGCAGTTTAAGGTGGCGTCGGGGTGAGACCCAGTACTTC.

This chain joins TRBV28 and TRBJ2-2; 9 bases line up with TRBD1. J was trimmed by 7 bases and V by 7 bases; bases with no gene match: 10. This CDR3 is 15 amino acids long. Per germline, CDR1 MDHEN and CDR2 SYDVKM. Here the CDR3 DNA reads TGTGCCAGCACCACACAGGGGGCCCACTACGGGGAGCTGTTTTTT. This encodes CASTTQGAHYGELFF. Together with reference TRBV28 and TRBJ2-2, the CDR3 gives the full variable domain: DVKVTQSSRYLVKRTGEKVFLECVQDMDHENMFWYRQDPGLGLRLIYFSYDVKMKEKGDIPEGYSVSREKKERFSLILESASTNQTSMYLCASTTQGAHYGELFFGEGSRLTVL.